This section outlines one TCR beta chain sequence together with its context. Its antigen is not identified. TCRdb reprocessed the reads with MiXCR, giving one entry per CDR3 protein. The data show 250,000 to 300,000 distinct CDR3 sequences, with around 20% seen just once and 15% to 20% held by the top ten. This specimen comes from a study of T cell repertoires in cytomegalovirus infection. Study at large: Recently identified HLA-C-restricted and well-studied HLA-B-restricted CMV epitopes were used.

Germline values: CDR1 SGHAT, CDR2 FQNNGV. V lost 3 bases and J lost 8, with 7 bases in between. The CDR3 consists of 11 residues. The origin of this receptor is a human donor in good health (CMV status not recorded). Some clones in this sample may be carry-over from other donors' samples. V is TRBV11-2 and J is TRBJ1-2; no clear D gene. The specimen was cultured PBMCs, collected from culture after CMV antigen stimulation. As DNA, the CDR3 is TGTGCCAGCAGCTTCGGGGTCGGCTACACCTTC. Translated: CASSFGVGYTF.